The TCR beta chain under discussion was sequenced for a study of blood T cell repertoires in COVID-19. Study overall: Specimens from acute and convalescent COVID-19 originated in the United States, Italy and Spain. Sample material is recorded as cDNA or gDNA derived from T cells, B-cell-depleted T cells, or PBMCs.

Germline-derived CDR1 and CDR2 are SGHRS and YFSETQ. The CDR3 covers 17 residues. V shed 4 bases and J shed 2 bases, with 19 bases lying between them. In the study's own analysis: Nucleated cell counts were estimated from reference gene primer amplification. The data were produced by immunoSEQ multiplex PCR, yet TCRdb's version contains in-frame clones alone and is incomplete. That table supplies the V and J calls and clone size; D and trimming were determined from the DNA. The data show under 30,000 clones, 60% to 80% seen once. This clonotype originated in a woman aged 70 to 79 with acute or convalescent COVID-19. The J gene is TRBJ2-1, the V gene TRBV5-1; D remains ambiguous. The source material was peripheral blood. This CDR3 is CASSLGAEWLPYNEQFF. In nucleotides, the CDR3 is TGCGCCAGCAGCCTAGGAGCCGAATGGCTACCCTACAATGAGCAGTTCTTC.